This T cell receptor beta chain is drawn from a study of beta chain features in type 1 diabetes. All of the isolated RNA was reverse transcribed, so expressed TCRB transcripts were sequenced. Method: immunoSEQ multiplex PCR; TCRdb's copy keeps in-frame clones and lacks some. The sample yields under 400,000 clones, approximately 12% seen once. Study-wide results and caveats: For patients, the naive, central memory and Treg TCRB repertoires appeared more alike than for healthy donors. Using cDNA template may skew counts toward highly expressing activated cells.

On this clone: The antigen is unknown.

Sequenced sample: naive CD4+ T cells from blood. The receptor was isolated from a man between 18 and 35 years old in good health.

The CDR3: CASSATGRGSYNEQFF. The CDR3 nucleotides read TGTGCCAGCAGCGCGACAGGGCGAGGATCCTACAATGAGCAGTTCTTC. The J gene is TRBJ2-1, the V gene TRBV9; TRBD1 matches 7 bases. V gave up 3 bases and J gave up 1 base; unmatched junction bases: 7. The germline gives CDR1 SGDLS, CDR2 YYNGEE. The CDR3 sequence is 16 residues long. The full variable domain, with the rest looked up from reference TRBV9 and TRBJ2-1, is DSGVTQTPKHLITATGQRVTLRCSPRSGDLSVYWYQQSLDQGLQFLIQYYNGEERAKGNILERFSAQQFPDLHSELNLSSLELGDSALYFCASSATGRGSYNEQFFGPGTRLTVL.